In its sample, the clone carrying this T cell receptor (beta chain) was seen a few times. This sample is part of a study of blood T cell repertoires in COVID-19. Study-level background: The samples span acute and convalescent COVID-19 from the United States, Italy and Spain. T cells, B-cell-depleted T cells, or PBMCs supplied cDNA or gDNA.

Original processing methods: Nucleated cell counts were estimated from reference gene primer amplification. Profiling relied on immunoSEQ multiplex PCR, and the TCRdb table lists in-frame clones only, not all of them. The DNA was the basis for D and trimming; V, J and clone size are from that table. The sample comprises about 110,000 clones, 60% to 85% of which are singletons, and more than 4% rests with the top ten. Germline CDR1 MNHEY, CDR2 SVGAGI. V was clipped by 2 bases and J by 3 bases; unmatched bases: 2. The CDR3 is 14 residues long. J is TRBJ1-2 and V is TRBV6-5; TRBD1 matches 8 bases. Sequenced input: peripheral blood. This receptor was taken from a human donor in a cohort sampled during active or convalescent COVID-19. The CDR3 sequence: CASSYRGQDYGYTF. In nucleotides, the CDR3 is TGTGCCAGCAGTTACCGGGGACAGGACTATGGCTACACCTTC.